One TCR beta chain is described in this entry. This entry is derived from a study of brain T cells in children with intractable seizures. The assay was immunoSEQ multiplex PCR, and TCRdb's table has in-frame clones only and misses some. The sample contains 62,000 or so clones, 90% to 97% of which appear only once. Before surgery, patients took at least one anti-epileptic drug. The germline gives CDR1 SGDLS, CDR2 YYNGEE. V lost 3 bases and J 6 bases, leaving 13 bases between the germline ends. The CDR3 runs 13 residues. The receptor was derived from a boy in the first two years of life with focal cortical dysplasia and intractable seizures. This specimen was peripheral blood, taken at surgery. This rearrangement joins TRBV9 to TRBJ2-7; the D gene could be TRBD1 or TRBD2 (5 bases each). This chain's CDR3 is CASSGVRGSEQYF. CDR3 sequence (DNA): TGTGCCAGCAGCGGAGTGAGGGGTAGCGAGCAGTACTTC.